One sample yielded the 9 T cell receptor beta chains listed below, sequenced in a study of T cell responses to AZD1222 COVID-19 vaccine. Clones were sequenced by immunoSEQ multiplex PCR, and TCRdb holds only the in-frame ones, with some missing. The sample includes approximately 300,000 clones, about 94% of them seen just once. Sequences were derived from peripheral blood, sampled 28 days after the second AZD1222 dose. The receptors derive from an adult who received the AZD1222 COVID-19 vaccine.

The genes are TRBV7-8 and TRBJ1-2, with D perhaps TRBD1 (6 bases). In germline, CDR1 is SGHVS, CDR2 FQNEAQ. The length of the CDR3 is 16 residues. Trimming took 5 bases from V and 7 from J, leaving 23 bases between them. Written as DNA, the CDR3 is TGTGCCAGCAGCCGACCCGGACAGCCTCGGGGGTCTGGCTACACCTTC. Translated, it gives CASSRPGQPRGSGYTF.

The rearrangement links TRBV5-1 to TRBJ2-7; 9 bases are shared with TRBD1. The V segment lost 3 bases and the J segment 4 bases; nucleotides outside the gene matches: 2. Germline V gene data show CDR1 as SGHRS and CDR2 as YFSETQ. This CDR3 contains 13 residues. CDR3 DNA sequence: TGCGCCAGCAGCTCGGGACAGGGTTACGAGCAGTACTTC. Translation gives CASSSGQGYEQYF.

The chain carries TRBV28 and TRBJ1-4, with D possibly being TRBD1 (5 bases). Looked up from germline, CDR1 is MDHEN and CDR2 is SYDVKM. There are 16 residues in the CDR3. V was pared by 6 bases and J by 3 bases, with 17 bases between. CDR3 sequence reads: CASRQPPTGPNEKLFF. DNA for the CDR3: TGTGCCAGCAGACAACCTCCTACAGGTCCTAATGAAAAACTGTTTTTT.

The CDR3 DNA reads TGTGCCTGGAGTGCCGCCCGGGACAGCCAAGAGACCCAGTACTTC. As protein: CAWSAARDSQETQYF. This chain joins TRBV30 and TRBJ2-5; TRBD1 matches at 7 bases. Losses at the gene ends were 1 base for V and 1 base for J; bases not matched to a gene: 6. The germline gives CDR1 GTSNPN, CDR2 SVGIG (reference sequence). The CDR3 is made up of 15 amino acids.

The chain carries TRBV28 and TRBJ1-2, with D perhaps matching TRBD1 (5 bases). The germline V gene has CDR1 MDHEN and CDR2 SYDVKM. This CDR3 contains 14 residues. Trimming pared 4 bases from V and 0 bases from J, leaving 9 bases between. CDR3 residues: CASSWDVANYGYTF. The CDR3 DNA sequence: TGTGCCAGCAGTTGGGACGTTGCTAACTATGGCTACACCTTC.

V gene TRBV7-3 combines with J gene TRBJ2-2; a weak D match, TRBD1 (5 bases). V was trimmed by 3 bases and J by 4 bases, leaving 12 bases between them. CDR1 and CDR2 from the germline V gene are SGHTA and FQGTGA. This CDR3 comprises 15 residues. The chain's CDR3 is CASSFSSRGTGELFF. The CDR3 DNA reads as TGTGCCAGCAGCTTTTCTAGTAGGGGCACCGGGGAGCTGTTTTTT.

The chain recombines TRBV28 with TRBJ1-6; 9 bases match TRBD1. The CDR3 is 15 amino acids. Germline assignment: CDR1 MDHEN and CDR2 SYDVKM. V gave up 6 bases and J gave up 9 bases; unmatched junction bases: 9. As DNA, the CDR3 is TGTGCCAGCAGGGAAGCACAGGGGGCGGGTTCACCCCTCCACTTT. It yields the protein CASREAQGAGSPLHF.

The chain employs TRBV5-5 and TRBJ1-1; the D gene is possibly TRBD1 (6 bases). Germline loops: CDR1 SGHKS, CDR2 YYEKEE (reference sequence). Trimming removed 4 bases at V and 0 bases at J, with 16 bases between. The length of the CDR3 is 16 residues. The CDR3 region is CASSPRHREMNTEAFF. DNA for the CDR3: TGTGCCAGCAGCCCCCGCCACAGGGAAATGAACACTGAAGCTTTCTTT.

The rearrangement joins TRBV12-3 or TRBV12-4 to TRBJ2-2; D call uncertain. The V gene lost 4 bases and the J gene lost 5 bases, with 5 bases spanning the gap. The CDR3 totals 12 residues. The chain's CDR3 is CASSYGTGELFF. For the CDR3, the DNA is TGTGCCAGCAGTTACGGTACCGGGGAGCTGTTTTTT.